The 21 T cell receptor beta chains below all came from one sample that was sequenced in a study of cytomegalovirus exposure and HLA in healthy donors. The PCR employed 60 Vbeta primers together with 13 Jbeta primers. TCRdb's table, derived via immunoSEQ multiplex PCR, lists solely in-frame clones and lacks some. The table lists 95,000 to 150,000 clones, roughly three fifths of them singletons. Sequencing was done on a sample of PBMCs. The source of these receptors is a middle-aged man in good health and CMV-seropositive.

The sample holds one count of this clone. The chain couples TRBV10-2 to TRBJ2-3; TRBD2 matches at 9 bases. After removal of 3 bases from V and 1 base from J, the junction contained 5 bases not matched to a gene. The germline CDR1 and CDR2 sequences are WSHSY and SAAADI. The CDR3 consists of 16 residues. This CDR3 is CASSEMGGGGTDTQYF. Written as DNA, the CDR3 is TGCGCCAGCAGTGAAATGGGCGGGGGGGGCACAGATACGCAGTATTTT.

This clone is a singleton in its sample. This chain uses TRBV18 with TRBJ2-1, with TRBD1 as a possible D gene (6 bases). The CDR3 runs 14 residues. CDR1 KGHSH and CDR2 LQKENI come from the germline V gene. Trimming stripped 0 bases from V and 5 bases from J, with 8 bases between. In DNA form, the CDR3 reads TGTGCCAGCTCACCACCGGCAGGGGACAATGAGCAGTTCTTC. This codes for CASSPPAGDNEQFF.

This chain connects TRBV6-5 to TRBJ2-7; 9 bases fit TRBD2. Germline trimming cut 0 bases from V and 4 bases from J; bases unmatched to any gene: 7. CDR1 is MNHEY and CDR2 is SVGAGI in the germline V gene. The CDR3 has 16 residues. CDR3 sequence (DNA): TGTGCCAGCAGTTACTCGATTGCGGGAGGGAAGTACGAGCAGTACTTC. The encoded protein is CASSYSIAGGKYEQYF.

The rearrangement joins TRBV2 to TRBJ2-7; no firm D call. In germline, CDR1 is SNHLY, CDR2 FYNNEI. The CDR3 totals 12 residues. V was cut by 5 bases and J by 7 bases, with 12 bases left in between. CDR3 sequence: CASSPGSREQYF. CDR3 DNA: TGTGCCAGCAGTCCCGGGTCTAGAGAGCAGTACTTC. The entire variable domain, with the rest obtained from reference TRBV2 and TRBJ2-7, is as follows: EPEVTQTPSHQVTQMGQEVILRCVPISNHLYFYWYRQILGQKVEFLVSFYNNEISEKSEIFDDQFSVERPDGSNFTLKIRSTKLEDSAMYFCASSPGSREQYFGPGTRLTVT.

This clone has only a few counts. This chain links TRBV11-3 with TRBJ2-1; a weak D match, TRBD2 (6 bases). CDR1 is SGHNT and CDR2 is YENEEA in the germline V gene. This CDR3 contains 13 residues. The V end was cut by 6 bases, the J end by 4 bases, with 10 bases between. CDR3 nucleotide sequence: TGTGCCAGCAGTGTGGACTATTACAATGAGCAGTTCTTC. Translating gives CASSVDYYNEQFF. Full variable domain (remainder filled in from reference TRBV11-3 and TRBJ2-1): EAGVVQSPRYKIIEKKQPVAFWCNPISGHNTLYWYLQNLGQGPELLIRYENEEAVDDSQLPKDRFSAERLKGVDSTLKIQPAELGDSAVYLCASSVDYYNEQFFGPGTRLTVL.

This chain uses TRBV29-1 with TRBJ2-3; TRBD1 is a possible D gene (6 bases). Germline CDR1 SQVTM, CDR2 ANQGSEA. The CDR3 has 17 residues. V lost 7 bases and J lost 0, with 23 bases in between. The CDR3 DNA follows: TGCAGCGCCCAGGGGATTATCTGGGACGGTAGCACAGATACGCAGTATTTT. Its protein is CSAQGIIWDGSTDTQYF.

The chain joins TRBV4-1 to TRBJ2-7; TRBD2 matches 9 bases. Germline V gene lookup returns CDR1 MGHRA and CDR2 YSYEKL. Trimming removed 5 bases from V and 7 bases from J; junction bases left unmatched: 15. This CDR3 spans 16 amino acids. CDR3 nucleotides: TGCGCCAGCAGCTCTAGTTCGGCGGGAGGGCCTGGAGAGCAGTACTTC. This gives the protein CASSSSSAGGPGEQYF.

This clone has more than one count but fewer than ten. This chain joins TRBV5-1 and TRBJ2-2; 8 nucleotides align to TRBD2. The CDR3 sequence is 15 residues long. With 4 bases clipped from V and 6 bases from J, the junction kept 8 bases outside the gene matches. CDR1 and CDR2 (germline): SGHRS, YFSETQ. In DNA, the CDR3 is TGCGCCAGCAGCGTCCGACTAGCGTACGCCGGGGAGCTGTTTTTT. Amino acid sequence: CASSVRLAYAGELFF. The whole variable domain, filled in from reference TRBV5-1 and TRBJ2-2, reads KAGVTQTPRYLIKTRGQQVTLSCSPISGHRSVSWYQQTPGQGLQFLFEYFSETQRNKGNFPGRFSGRQFSNSRSEMNVSTLELGDSALYLCASSVRLAYAGELFFGEGSRLTVL.

The CDR3 DNA reads TGTGCCACCAGCAGTCACACCACGGGGGTCTACAATGAGCAGTTCTTC. Protein product: CATSSHTTGVYNEQFF. This rearrangement joins TRBV15 to TRBJ2-1, with D possibly TRBD2 on 6 matching bases. Germline loops: CDR1 LNHNV, CDR2 YYDKDF (reference sequence). This CDR3 is 16 amino acids long. With 3 bases removed from V and 3 bases from J, the gap between germline ends came to 15 bases.

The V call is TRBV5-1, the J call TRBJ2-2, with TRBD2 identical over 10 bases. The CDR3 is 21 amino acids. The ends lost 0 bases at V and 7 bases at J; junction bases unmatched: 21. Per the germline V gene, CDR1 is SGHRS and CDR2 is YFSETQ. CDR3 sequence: CASSLAASQSSGRVFIGELFF. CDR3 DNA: TGCGCCAGCAGCTTGGCGGCAAGTCAGTCTAGCGGGAGAGTTTTCATCGGGGAGCTGTTTTTT. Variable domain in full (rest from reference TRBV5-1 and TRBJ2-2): KAGVTQTPRYLIKTRGQQVTLSCSPISGHRSVSWYQQTPGQGLQFLFEYFSETQRNKGNFPGRFSGRQFSNSRSEMNVSTLELGDSALYLCASSLAASQSSGRVFIGELFFGEGSRLTVL.

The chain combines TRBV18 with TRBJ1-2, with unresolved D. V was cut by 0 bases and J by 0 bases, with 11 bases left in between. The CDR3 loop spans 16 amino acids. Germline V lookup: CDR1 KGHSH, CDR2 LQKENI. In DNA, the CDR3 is TGTGCCAGCTCACCACCCGCGACAAGAGCTAACTATGGCTACACCTTC. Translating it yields CASSPPATRANYGYTF.

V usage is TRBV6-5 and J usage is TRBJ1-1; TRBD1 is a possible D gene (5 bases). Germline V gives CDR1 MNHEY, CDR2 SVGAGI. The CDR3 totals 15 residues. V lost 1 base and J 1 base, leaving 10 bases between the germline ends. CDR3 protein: CASSYYDRANTEAFF. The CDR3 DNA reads TGTGCCAGCAGTTACTATGACAGAGCGAACACTGAAGCTTTCTTT.

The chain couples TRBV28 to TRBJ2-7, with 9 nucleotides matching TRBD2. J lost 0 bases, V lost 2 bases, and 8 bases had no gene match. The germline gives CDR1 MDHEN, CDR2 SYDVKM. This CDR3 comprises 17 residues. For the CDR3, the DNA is TGTGCCAGCAGTTTAGCGGGAGGGCCCTCCCTCTCCTACGAGCAGTACTTC. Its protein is CASSLAGGPSLSYEQYF.

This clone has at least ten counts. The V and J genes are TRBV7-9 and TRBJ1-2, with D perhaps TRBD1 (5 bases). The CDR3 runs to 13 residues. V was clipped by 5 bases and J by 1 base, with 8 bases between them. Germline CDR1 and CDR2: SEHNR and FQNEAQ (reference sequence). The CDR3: CASSDSNNYGYTF. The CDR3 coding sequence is TGTGCCAGCAGCGACAGCAATAACTATGGCTACACCTTC.

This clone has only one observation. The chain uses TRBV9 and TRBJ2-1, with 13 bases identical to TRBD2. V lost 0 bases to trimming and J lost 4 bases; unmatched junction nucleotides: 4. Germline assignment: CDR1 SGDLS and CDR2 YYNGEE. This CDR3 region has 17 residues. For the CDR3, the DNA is TGTGCCAGCAGCGTAGGCGGGACTAGCGGGGCATACAATGAGCAGTTCTTC. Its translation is CASSVGGTSGAYNEQFF.

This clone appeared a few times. Here the CDR3 reads CASTFQETQYF. CDR3 sequence (DNA): TGTGCCAGCACCTTCCAAGAGACCCAGTACTTC. V is TRBV28 and J is TRBJ2-5; no clear D. CDR1 is MDHEN and CDR2 is SYDVKM in the germline V gene. The CDR3 has 11 residues. Trimming removed 7 bases from V and 1 base from J, with 4 bases in between.

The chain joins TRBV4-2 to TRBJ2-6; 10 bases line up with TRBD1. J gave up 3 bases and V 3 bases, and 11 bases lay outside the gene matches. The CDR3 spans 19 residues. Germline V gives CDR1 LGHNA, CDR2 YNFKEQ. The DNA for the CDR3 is TGTGCCAGCAGCCAGTACCCCGGGACAGGGGATTATGGGGCCAACGTCCTGACTTTC. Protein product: CASSQYPGTGDYGANVLTF.

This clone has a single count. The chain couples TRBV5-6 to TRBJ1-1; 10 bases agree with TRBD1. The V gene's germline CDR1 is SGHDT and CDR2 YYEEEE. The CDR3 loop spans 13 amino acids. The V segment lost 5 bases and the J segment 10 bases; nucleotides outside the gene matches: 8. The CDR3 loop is CASSSGTGERAFF. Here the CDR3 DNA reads TGTGCCAGCAGTTCCGGGACAGGGGAGCGAGCTTTCTTT.

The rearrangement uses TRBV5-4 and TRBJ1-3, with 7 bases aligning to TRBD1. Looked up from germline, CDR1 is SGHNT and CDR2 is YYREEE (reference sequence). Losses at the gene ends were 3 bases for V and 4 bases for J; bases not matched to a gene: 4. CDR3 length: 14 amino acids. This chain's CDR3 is CASSSRQGGNTIYF. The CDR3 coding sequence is TGTGCCAGCAGCTCCCGACAGGGAGGAAACACCATATATTTT. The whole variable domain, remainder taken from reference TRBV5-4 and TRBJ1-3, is ETGVTQSPTHLIKTRGQQVTLRCSSQSGHNTVSWYQQALGQGPQFIFQYYREEENGRGNFPPRFSGLQFPNYSSELNVNALELDDSALYLCASSSRQGGNTIYFGEGSWLTVV.

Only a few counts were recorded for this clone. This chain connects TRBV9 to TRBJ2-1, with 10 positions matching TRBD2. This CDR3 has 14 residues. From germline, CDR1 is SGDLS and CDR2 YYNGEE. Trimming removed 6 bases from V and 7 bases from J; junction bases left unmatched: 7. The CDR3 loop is CASTMDSGRNEQFF. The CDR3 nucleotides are TGTGCCAGCACCATGGATAGCGGGAGGAATGAGCAGTTCTTC.

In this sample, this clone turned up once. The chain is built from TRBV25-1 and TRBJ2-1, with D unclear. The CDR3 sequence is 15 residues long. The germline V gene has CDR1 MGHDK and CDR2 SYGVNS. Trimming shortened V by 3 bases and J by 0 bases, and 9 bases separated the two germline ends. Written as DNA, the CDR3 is TGTGCCAGCAGTGACCCACTGAGCTCCTACAATGAGCAGTTCTTC. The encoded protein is CASSDPLSSYNEQFF.